What follows are 17 T cell receptor beta chains derived from one specimen sequenced in a study of blood T cells in healthy people across ages (dated by TCRdb to the mid-2010s). Receptor libraries were prepared by 5' RACE. Sequencing was carried out with an Illumina HiSeq 2500. A second PCR of about 7 to 12 cycles was run with a J-beta primer mix and a sample-barcoded 5' primer. Through fastp at Q25 and MiXCR, TCRdb rebuilt clones from the public reads, retaining in-frame beta chains. Each CDR3 protein gets just one entry, which takes the most common genes and DNA from the rows behind it. This sample has roughly 650,000 distinct CDR3 sequences in its table, and 32% of those were observed once. Clones ranked in the top ten supply roughly 15% of the sample. Sequenced input: blood. All receptors derive from an elderly woman in good health. Donor details come from another sample of the same person, matched by shared clones.

This clonotype came up many times. The chain links TRBV12-3 or TRBV12-4 to TRBJ1-5; perhaps TRBD1 as D (5 bases). V was pared by 3 bases and J by 4 bases, with 10 bases between. The length of the CDR3 is 14 residues. The CDR3 protein is CASSFSGQNQPQHF. As DNA, the CDR3 is TGTGCCAGCAGTTTTTCAGGGCAGAATCAGCCCCAGCATTTT.

The V and J genes are TRBV15 and TRBJ2-5; tentatively, D is TRBD1 (5 bases). Matching the DNA end better, TRBJ2-7 makes the J call doubtful. The germline V gene encodes CDR1 LNHNV and CDR2 YYDKDF (reference sequence). The CDR3 is 13 amino acids. DNA of the CDR3: TGTGCCACCAGCAGAGTAGACAGCTACGAGCAGTACTTC. Amino acids: CATSRVDSYEQYF.

The chain uses TRBV20-1 and TRBJ2-1; tentatively, D is TRBD1 (6 bases). The CDR3 is 15 residues long. Germline V CDR1 and CDR2: DFQATT, SNEGSKA (reference sequence). For the CDR3, the DNA is TGCACCATTCAGCCGCCCGGGACATTAGAAAATGAGCAGTTCTTC. Protein: CTIQPPGTLENEQFF.

This sequence joins TRBV20-1 and TRBJ2-3, with TRBD2 matching 8 bases. J lost 1 base, V lost 3 bases, and 12 bases had no gene match. The CDR3 runs to 17 residues. Germline CDR1 is DFQATT and CDR2 is SNEGSKA (reference sequence). Here the CDR3 DNA reads TGCAGTGCTAGCACGAGCGGGGGCACCGCCCGCACAGATACGCAGTATTTT. It yields the protein CSASTSGGTARTDTQYF.

The rearrangement joins TRBV7-3 to TRBJ2-2, with D tentatively TRBD2 (6 bases). There are 19 residues in the CDR3. Per germline, CDR1 SGHTA and CDR2 FQGTGA. Trimming left V 2 bases short and J 1 base short, with 20 bases between. The DNA of the CDR3 is TGTGCCAGCAGCTTAGGAGCGGGCGTCTCAGGGATGAACACCGGGGAGCTGTTTTTT. Protein product: CASSLGAGVSGMNTGELFF.

The CDR3 DNA is TGCAGCGTCTCGTTAAGCCTAGAGGGGGAGCAGTTCTTC. Its translation: CSVSLSLEGEQFF. The chain carries TRBV29-1 and TRBJ2-1; D is perhaps TRBD1 or TRBD2 (5 bases each). Germline V gene lookup returns CDR1 SQVTM and CDR2 ANQGSEA. The length of the CDR3 is 13 residues. The V end was cut by 6 bases, the J end by 10 bases, with 19 bases between.

Ten or more counts support this clonotype. V and J are TRBV25-1 and TRBJ2-1; 8 bases are a match to TRBD2. The V gene's germline CDR1 is MGHDK and CDR2 SYGVNS. The V gene end was trimmed by 3 bases and the J gene end by 2 bases; junction bases not matched to a gene: 6. CDR3 length equals 16 residues. The CDR3 reads CASSDSAGVTYNEQFF. CDR3 in DNA: TGTGCCAGCAGTGATTCAGCGGGGGTGACCTACAATGAGCAGTTCTTC.

A remark on this clonotype: This may be a read error: a much more frequent sequence differs by one nucleotide. The CDR3 here is CASSVLLLEQYF. The CDR3 bases are TGTGCCAGCAGTGTCCTACTCCTTGAGCAGTACTTC. The V and J genes are TRBV6-1 and TRBJ2-7; D remains ambiguous. The ends were cut back, 4 bases at V and 7 bases at J, with 11 bases in the middle. The CDR3 runs to 12 residues. Germline V gene lookup returns CDR1 MNHNS and CDR2 SASEGT.

This clonotype has more than one count but fewer than ten. The V and J genes are TRBV6-5 and TRBJ1-2, with D tentatively TRBD1 (5 bases). This CDR3 is built from 13 residues. Germline values: CDR1 MNHEY, CDR2 SVGAGI. V lost 4 bases and J 4 bases, leaving 10 bases between the germline ends. This chain's CDR3 is CASSWTSAYGYTF. CDR3 DNA sequence: TGTGCCAGCAGTTGGACAAGCGCCTATGGCTACACCTTC.

Turning to this clonotype: Given a much more abundant clone one base away, this may be a read error. The CDR3 sequence is CASSEAFSGGGYNEQYF. CDR3 DNA: TGTGCCAGCAGTGAAGCCTTCAGCGGGGGGGGATACAATGAGCAGTACTTC. V is TRBV2 and J is TRBJ2-1; 10 positions match TRBD2. The DNA matches TRBJ2-7 better at its end, which makes the J call doubtful. The germline gives CDR1 SNHLY, CDR2 FYNNEI. This CDR3 comprises 17 residues.

The sample holds many counts of this clonotype. The chain joins TRBV7-2 to TRBJ2-3; D possibly corresponds to TRBD1 (6 bases). The CDR3 extends over 15 amino acids. V was cut by 2 bases and J by 1 base, with 10 bases left in between. Germline lookup yields CDR1 SGHTA and CDR2 FQGNSA. CDR3 in amino acids: CASSLYAGGTDTQYF. DNA for the CDR3: TGTGCCAGCAGCTTATATGCAGGGGGCACAGATACGCAGTATTTT. The full variable domain, its missing parts supplied by reference TRBV7-2 and TRBJ2-3, is GAGVSQSPSNKVTEKGKDVELRCDPISGHTALYWYRQSLGQGLEFLIYFQGNSAPDKSGLPSDRFSAERTGGSVSTLTIQRTQQEDSAVYLCASSLYAGGTDTQYFGPGTRLTVL.

A note on this clonotype: One end of the junction fails to match germline, which may point to a read error. The chain uses TRBV4-3 and TRBJ2-1; D possibly uses TRBD1 or TRBD2 (5 bases each). The CDR3 loop spans 15 amino acids. The germline V gene has CDR1 LGHNA and CDR2 YSLEER. The CDR3 reads CASGQASGGAYEQFF. The CDR3 nucleotides are TGCGCCAGCGGCCAAGCAAGCGGTGGGGCCTATGAGCAGTTCTTC.

The CDR3 loop reads CSALPLDRWNTEAFF. The CDR3 DNA sequence: TGCAGTGCTCTGCCCCTGGACAGGTGGAACACTGAAGCTTTCTTT. The chain recombines TRBV20-1 with TRBJ1-1; TRBD1 matches 7 bases. The CDR3 is 15 residues long. Germline V gene lookup returns CDR1 DFQATT and CDR2 SNEGSKA (reference sequence). Trimming took 5 bases from V and 1 from J; bases not matched to a gene: 10.

The chain couples TRBV19 to TRBJ2-3, with TRBD2 identical over 8 bases. Trimming cost V 9 bases and J 4 bases; bases outside gene matches: 6. Germline V gene sequence: CDR1 LNHDA, CDR2 SQIVND (reference sequence). The CDR3 runs 13 residues. In nucleotides, the CDR3 is TGTGCCAGCGGGACCGGGAGGGCAGATACGCAGTATTTT. Translating it yields CASGTGRADTQYF.

This clonotype appeared many times. The chain carries TRBV3-1 and TRBJ1-5; D unclear. CDR3 length: 16 residues. Trimming removed 1 base from V and 3 bases from J, with 13 bases in between. The germline CDR1 and CDR2 sequences are LGHDT and YNNKEL (reference sequence). The CDR3 DNA reads TGTGCCAGCAGCCAAGGGCCGCAGCTCGCCAATCAGCCCCAGCATTTT. Protein product: CASSQGPQLANQPQHF. Complete variable domain (other parts from reference TRBV3-1 and TRBJ1-5): DTAVSQTPKYLVTQMGNDKSIKCEQNLGHDTMYWYKQDSKKFLKIMFSYNNKELIINETVPNRFSPKSPDKAHLNLHINSLELGDSAVYFCASSQGPQLANQPQHFGDGTRLSIL.

This clonotype was found many times. The J gene is TRBJ2-1, the V gene TRBV29-1; 13 bases are shared with TRBD2. The V and J ends lost 6 bases and 7 bases, in that order; junction bases with no gene match: 12. The CDR3 is 16 residues long. In germline, CDR1 is SQVTM, CDR2 ANQGSEA. This CDR3 reads CSVANSGTSGVNEQFF. CDR3 nucleotide sequence: TGCAGCGTAGCCAACTCCGGGACTAGCGGGGTAAATGAGCAGTTCTTC.

This clonotype was seen only a few times. A read error may be the cause here, since a much bigger clone is one base away. The chain carries TRBV20-1 and TRBJ2-5, with TRBD1 matching 8 bases. CDR1 is DFQATT, CDR2 SNEGSKA, per germline (reference sequence). CDR3 length: 14 residues. Trimming at V came to 4 bases and at J to 2 bases, leaving 6 bases not matched to a gene. This chain's CDR3 is CSAKRTGGQETQYF. CDR3 nucleotide sequence: TGCAGTGCTAAACGCACAGGGGGGCAAGAGACCCAGTACTTC.